Sequencing of this T cell receptor beta chain was carried out in a study of blood T cell repertoires in COVID-19. Study in general: From the United States, Italy and Spain came samples of acute and convalescent COVID-19. T cells, B-cell-depleted T cells, or PBMCs supplied cDNA or gDNA.

J gave up 6 bases and V 3 bases, and 7 bases lay outside the gene matches. Germline assignment: CDR1 SGHTA and CDR2 FQGNSA. CDR3 size: 15 residues. Authors' analysis steps: Reference gene primer amplification in the assay estimated nucleated cell counts. TCRdb's copy holds only in-frame clones and misses some; the assay was immunoSEQ multiplex PCR. V and J calls and clone size are copied from that table; D and trimming were computed from the DNA. The sample lists about 140,000 clones; 85% to 90% were seen once. This receptor was obtained from a woman aged 55-69 years with acute or convalescent COVID-19. V usage is TRBV7-2 and J usage is TRBJ2-1, with 8 positions matching TRBD2. The specimen was peripheral blood. In DNA, the CDR3 is TGTGCCAGCAGCTTCGCCGGGACTAGTCCCAATGAGCAGTTCTTC. It yields the protein CASSFAGTSPNEQFF.